A selection of T cell receptor beta chains follows, all from one sample in a study of Graves' ophthalmopathy and Graves' hyperthyroidism. TCRdb analysed the multiplex PCR reads with MiXCR anew, one entry per CDR3 protein. The repertoire consists of some 750,000 distinct CDR3 sequences, with roughly 40% occurring once and the leading ten covering 44%. The sequencing input was peripheral blood. The receptor source for this set is an adult man with Graves' ophthalmopathy. Each CDR3 is given with its conserved first and last residue. The D gene is left open where the match is weak. Where a row states a size, it is once, few, many or the class of an expanded clone; other rows omit it.

clone_size,d_call,j_call,v_call,cdr3_aa
-,-,TRBJ2-5,TRBV12-3/TRBV12-4,CASDGVHETQYF
-,TRBD1,TRBJ1-1,TRBV19,CASSLSGQGEAFF
-,-,TRBJ1-1,TRBV5-5,CASSWDPETEAFF
-,-,TRBJ1-6,TRBV10-3,CASSYNMGNSPLHF
-,TRBD2,TRBJ2-2,TRBV7-9,CASSPAPTGTTHRWELFF
-,TRBD1,TRBJ1-5,TRBV24-1,CATSAEGQDNQPQHF
many,-,TRBJ1-2,TRBV29-1,CVAWQGEHGYTF
-,TRBD1,TRBJ2-2,TRBV12-3/TRBV12-4,CASSMTGSNTGELFF
-,-,TRBJ2-7,TRBV6-6,CASSYLAPAPSYEQYF
many,-,TRBJ2-7,TRBV24-1,CATSDSSAGYEQYF